Only one count was recorded for the clone carrying this TCR beta chain. As yet, its antigen is unknown. Primed by a sample-barcoded 5' primer and a J-beta primer mix, a second PCR proceeded for roughly 7 to 11 cycles. MiXCR was run by TCRdb on the 5' RACE reads, yielding one entry per CDR3 protein. The profile shows approximately 690,000 distinct CDR3 sequences, roughly 50% of them singletons. These data belong to a study of blood T cells in healthy people across ages. Study-wide points: Relative to aged donors, long-lived donors carried more naive CD4+ cells and displayed higher diversity. Unsorted PBMC input precluded a conclusive naive versus antigen-experienced comparison.

Sequenced input: blood. This receptor was obtained from a man aged 55 to 70 in good health.

CDR3 in DNA: TGTGCCAGCAGTTTCCCCCCACTAGAGCAGTTCTTC. As protein: CASSFPPLEQFF. This chain links TRBV7-9 with TRBJ2-1; D is undetermined. The CDR3 totals 12 residues. V dropped 6 bases and J dropped 10 bases, with 13 bases sitting between them. CDR1 is SEHNR, CDR2 FQNEAQ, per germline (reference sequence).